These 8 T cell receptor beta chains originate from one sample sequenced in a study of CD8+CD57+ T cells in acquired aplastic anemia. Genomic DNA provided the template from which TCR beta VDJ and CDR3 profiles were obtained. TCRdb reprocessed the reads via MiXCR and lists one record per CDR3 protein. The data show roughly 180,000 distinct CDR3 sequences, over 60% seen once. The sequenced sample was sorted CD4+, CD8+, or CD8+CD57+ T cells (not recorded which) from PBMCs. The receptors stem from a human donor with severe aplastic anemia or a healthy control (not recorded which).

The chain is built from TRBV7-9 and TRBJ1-2; tentative D call: TRBD1 (5 bases). There are 14 residues in the CDR3. Per the germline V gene, CDR1 is SEHNR and CDR2 is FQNEAQ (reference sequence). The V and J ends lost 5 bases and 8 bases respectively, with 18 bases between them. The chain's CDR3 is CASSPPQGTVGYTF. The CDR3 DNA sequence: TGTGCCAGCAGCCCCCCTCAGGGCACAGTGGGCTACACCTTC.

The V and J genes are TRBV12-3 or TRBV12-4 and TRBJ2-7; no clear D gene. Trimming removed 6 bases from V and 3 bases from J, with 21 bases in between. The CDR3 is made up of 16 amino acids. CDR3 sequence reads: CASSPFRVDGLYEQYF. The CDR3 bases are TGTGCCAGCAGCCCTTTCCGGGTCGACGGTCTCTACGAGCAGTACTTC.

Many counts were recorded for this clonotype. This CDR3 reads CASSLLGGAVDTQYF. CDR3 nucleotides: TGTGCCAGCAGCCTCTTGGGGGGGGCGGTAGATACGCAGTATTTT. The chain has TRBV5-6 and TRBJ2-3, with TRBD2 as a possible D gene (7 bases). V lost 4 bases to trimming and J lost 5 bases, with 17 bases between them. The CDR3 is made up of 15 amino acids. CDR1 SGHDT and CDR2 YYEEEE come from the germline V gene.

This clonotype was recorded a few times. V usage is TRBV24-1 and J usage is TRBJ1-6, with a possible D match to TRBD1 (5 bases). There are 16 residues in the CDR3. Per germline, CDR1 KGHDR and CDR2 SFDVKD. Trimming pared 2 bases from V and 6 bases from J, leaving 13 bases between. This chain's CDR3 is CATSDSWQGSNSPLHF. In DNA form, the CDR3 reads TGTGCCACCAGTGATTCCTGGCAGGGTAGTAATTCACCCCTCCACTTT.

This clonotype was observed a handful of times. The V call is TRBV7-2, the J call TRBJ1-1; D perhaps matches TRBD1 (6 bases). V gave up 4 bases and J gave up 1 base, with 7 bases separating them. The CDR3 is 13 residues long. Germline values: CDR1 SGHTA, CDR2 FQGNSA. CDR3 nucleotide sequence: TGTGCCAGCAGCTCACAGGGGAACACTGAAGCTTTCTTT. Translating it yields CASSSQGNTEAFF.

Ten or more counts support this clonotype. The V call is TRBV9, the J call TRBJ2-1, with D unresolved. The CDR3 extends over 15 amino acids. Germline assignment: CDR1 SGDLS and CDR2 YYNGEE. V was cut by 0 bases and J by 3 bases, with 10 bases left in between. The CDR3 DNA reads TGTGCCAGCAGCGTAGGTGGTAGCCACTACAATGAGCAGTTCTTC. Translating it yields CASSVGGSHYNEQFF.

This chain joins TRBV7-8 and TRBJ2-1; D is undetermined. Germline CDR1 and CDR2: SGHVS and FQNEAQ. Between the trimmed V and J ends, which lost 0 bases and 4 bases, there was a span of 10 bases. The CDR3 is 15 residues long. The CDR3: CASSLARTVYNEQFF. CDR3 sequence (DNA): TGTGCCAGCAGCTTAGCCCGAACTGTTTACAATGAGCAGTTCTTC.

The genes are TRBV12-3 or TRBV12-4 and TRBJ1-3, with D possibly TRBD1 on 5 matching bases. CDR3 length: 13 amino acids. V was clipped by 7 bases and J by 6 bases, with 13 bases between them. CDR3 amino acids: CASMDWGKNTIYF. The CDR3 DNA is TGTGCCAGCATGGATTGGGGCAAAAACACCATATATTTT.